The 16 T cell receptor beta chains listed next were all sequenced from one sample in a study of response to subunit inactivated influenza vaccine. A single record per CDR3 protein comes from TCRdb applying MiXCR to the RT-PCR reads. The data hold 650,000 to 850,000 distinct CDR3 sequences, with more than 11% observed a single time. Sequenced material: PBMCs from blood, taken 14 days before vaccination. The origin of the receptors is a man aged 45-65 years who received an inactivated influenza vaccine.

This chain uses TRBV4-1 with TRBJ2-5; D not resolved. The CDR3 runs 13 residues. V lost 5 bases and J lost 1, with 8 bases in between. CDR1 MGHRA and CDR2 YSYEKL come from the germline V gene. The CDR3 DNA reads as TGCGCCAGCAGCAGACTCGGCCAAGAGACCCAGTACTTC. This sequence encodes CASSRLGQETQYF.

This clonotype was detected a few times. V and J are TRBV4-1 and TRBJ2-3; TRBD1 matches at 7 bases. The CDR3 contains 15 residues. Per germline, CDR1 MGHRA and CDR2 YSYEKL. The ends lost 4 bases at V and 2 bases at J; junction bases unmatched: 6. The CDR3 reads CASSPGTDITDTQYF. The CDR3 bases are TGCGCCAGCAGCCCGGGGACAGACATCACAGATACGCAGTATTTT.

This clonotype was picked up many times. The chain carries TRBV20-1 and TRBJ2-5; D gene unclear. V was cut by 1 base and J by 2 bases, with 5 bases left in between. This CDR3 is 12 amino acids long. The germline V gene has CDR1 DFQATT and CDR2 SNEGSKA (reference sequence). CDR3 sequence reads: CSARGPQETQYF. CDR3 DNA sequence: TGCAGTGCTAGAGGACCACAAGAGACCCAGTACTTC.

The V gene is TRBV6-2 or TRBV6-3, the J gene TRBJ2-4; 16 bases are shared with TRBD2. CDR1 MNHEY and CDR2 SVGEGT come from the germline V gene. J lost 2 bases, V lost 5 bases, and 15 bases had no gene match. The CDR3 totals 21 residues. CDR3: CASSQGTSGGGARSPKNIQYF. The CDR3 DNA sequence: TGTGCCAGCAGTCAGGGGACTAGCGGGGGGGGGGCCAGAAGTCCCAAAAACATTCAGTACTTC.

The rearrangement joins TRBV6-1 to TRBJ1-2; 7 bases are shared with TRBD1. The CDR3 extends over 15 amino acids. After removal of 5 bases from V and 0 bases from J, the junction contained 6 bases not matched to a gene. CDR1 is MNHNS, CDR2 SASEGT, per germline. Here the CDR3 reads CASSITGTANYGYTF. The DNA of the CDR3 is TGTGCCAGCAGTATAACGGGGACAGCTAACTATGGCTACACCTTC.

The chain employs TRBV12-3 or TRBV12-4 and TRBJ1-2; 7 positions match TRBD1. The V gene end was trimmed by 7 bases and the J gene end by 2 bases; junction bases not matched to a gene: 7. The CDR3 spans 14 residues. The CDR3 DNA reads TGTGCCAGCAACCAATGGGGACAGAACTATGGCTACACCTTC. Translated, it gives CASNQWGQNYGYTF.

This clonotype was detected a few times. J is TRBJ2-7 and V is TRBV28; TRBD2 aligns across 11 bases. Germline loops: CDR1 MDHEN, CDR2 SYDVKM. The CDR3 totals 16 residues. V shed 1 base and J 1 base; nucleotides not matched to a gene: 3. The DNA of the CDR3 is TGTGCCAGCAGTTTATCAATAGCGGGAGGGTCCTACGAGCAGTACTTC. Amino acid sequence: CASSLSIAGGSYEQYF.

The CDR3 reads CASSQDRTSGKHTGELFF. The CDR3 nucleotides read TGTGCCAGCAGCCAAGATCGCACTAGCGGGAAGCACACCGGGGAGCTGTTTTTT. This chain links TRBV4-2 with TRBJ2-2; 10 bases are shared with TRBD2. CDR1 LGHNA and CDR2 YNFKEQ come from the germline V gene. CDR3 length: 18 amino acids. The trim removed 0 bases at V and 3 bases at J, leaving 7 bases unmatched.

This chain connects TRBV20-1 to TRBJ2-1; 8 nucleotides agree with TRBD1. This CDR3 contains 13 residues. Trimming cost V 7 bases and J 5 bases; bases outside gene matches: 7. The germline V gene has CDR1 DFQATT and CDR2 SNEGSKA (reference sequence). The CDR3 reads CSVGGQANNEQFF. For the CDR3, the DNA is TGCAGTGTTGGGGGACAGGCCAACAATGAGCAGTTCTTC.

This clonotype was counted ten times or more. This rearrangement joins TRBV20-1 to TRBJ2-5; D is possibly TRBD1 (6 bases). This CDR3 contains 13 residues. Trimming removed 6 bases from V and 0 bases from J, with 11 bases in between. The germline CDR1 and CDR2 sequences are DFQATT and SNEGSKA (reference sequence). The CDR3 DNA reads TGCAGTGCCAACAGGGCGTACCAAGAGACCCAGTACTTC. Translated: CSANRAYQETQYF.

The sample holds a few counts of this clonotype. V is TRBV7-2 and J is TRBJ1-2; D is unresolved. The CDR3 extends over 16 amino acids. CDR1 is SGHTA and CDR2 is FQGNSA in the germline V gene. Trimming removed 4 bases from V and 6 bases from J, with 21 bases in between. This chain's CDR3 is CASSSKTIGVSHGYTF. The CDR3 DNA sequence: TGTGCCAGCAGCTCCAAAACTATCGGAGTTTCGCATGGCTACACCTTC. Drawing the rest from reference TRBV7-2 and TRBJ1-2, the complete variable domain is GAGVSQSPSNKVTEKGKDVELRCDPISGHTALYWYRQSLGQGLEFLIYFQGNSAPDKSGLPSDRFSAERTGGSVSTLTIQRTQQEDSAVYLCASSSKTIGVSHGYTFGSGTRLTVV.

The sample holds a few counts of this clonotype. This chain's CDR3 is CATSDLLQGHEQFF. The CDR3 DNA reads as TGTGCCACCAGTGATTTGCTGCAGGGGCATGAGCAGTTCTTC. The chain employs TRBV24-1 and TRBJ2-1; D is possibly TRBD1 (6 bases). Germline V CDR1 and CDR2: KGHDR, SFDVKD. CDR3 length equals 14 residues. Trimming took 0 bases from V and 8 from J, leaving 10 bases between them.

The V gene is TRBV12-3 or TRBV12-4, the J gene TRBJ2-3, with a possible D match to TRBD2 (5 bases). The CDR3 runs to 13 residues. Deletions cut 3 bases from V and 4 bases from J, with 8 bases between. In DNA form, the CDR3 reads TGTGCCAGCAGTTTTCCCGGGGCAGATACGCAGTATTTT. Protein: CASSFPGADTQYF.

The chain links TRBV11-1 to TRBJ2-5; 9 bases fit TRBD1. The CDR3 is made up of 18 amino acids. V gave up 4 bases and J gave up 5 bases; unmatched junction bases: 17. Germline loops: CDR1 SGHAT, CDR2 FQDESV (reference sequence). In DNA, the CDR3 is TGTGCCAGCAGCTCCTTTTCTTTCCCGGACAGGGGAAAGGAGACCCAGTACTTC. Amino acid sequence: CASSSFSFPDRGKETQYF. Complete variable domain (other parts from reference TRBV11-1 and TRBJ2-5): EAEVAQSPRYKITEKSQAVAFWCDPISGHATLYWYRQILGQGPELLVQFQDESVVDDSQLPKDRFSAERLKGVDSTLKIQPAELGDSAMYLCASSSFSFPDRGKETQYFGPGTRLLVL.

This clonotype has only a few counts. At one of its ends the junction is not consistent with the germline gene, which may arise from a read error. J is TRBJ2-7 and V is TRBV12-3 or TRBV12-4; 9 bases line up with TRBD1. The CDR3 runs 11 residues. CDR3 protein: CASSYRGPIIF. CDR3 DNA sequence: TGTGCCAGCAGTTACAGGGGGCCTATCATCTTC.

The chain uses TRBV11-3 and TRBJ2-3, with D unclear. The CDR3 has 13 residues. Germline assignment: CDR1 SGHNT and CDR2 YENEEA. V shed 4 bases and J shed 2 bases, with 7 bases lying between them. CDR3 residues: CASSSFDTDTQYF. As DNA, the CDR3 is TGTGCCAGCAGCTCCTTTGACACAGATACGCAGTATTTT.